This T cell receptor (beta chain) originates from a study of T cells in women clearing cervical HPV infection. Study background: Women with histologically confirmed HPV16-related CIN3 or worse, 2 with invasive cancer, served as cases. No precancer developed; the control's incident HPV16 infection cleared within 12 months. Notes on the study in general: Cases and controls were distinguished at AUC roughly 0.83 by richness and V genes. CIN3+ cases had significantly higher TCR repertoire richness than controls, but evenness did not differ.

To note about this clone: Its antigen is still unknown.

The method was immunoSEQ multiplex PCR; TCRdb's version includes in-frame clones alone and lacks a portion of them. Its table records approximately 31,000 clones. Sequenced: blood buffy coat. The sequence was obtained from a woman between 18 and 70 years old with a cervical HPV16 infection that either progressed to CIN3+ or cleared (not recorded which).

The CDR3 region is CASSETGVVEQYF. The CDR3 DNA, read in part, is TGTGCCAGCAGCGAAACAGGGGTCGTCGAG. The V call is TRBV5-4, the J call TRBJ2-7, with 7 bases fitting TRBD1. The CDR3 extends 3 residues past the end of the read, so its final part is completed from the germline J gene. The ends lost 4 bases at V and 6 bases at J; junction bases unmatched: 7. The length of the CDR3 is 13 residues. Per the germline V gene, CDR1 is SGHNT and CDR2 is YYREEE (reference sequence). The complete variable domain, with remaining parts taken from reference TRBV5-4 and TRBJ2-7, reads ETGVTQSPTHLIKTRGQQVTLRCSSQSGHNTVSWYQQALGQGPQFIFQYYREEENGRGNFPPRFSGLQFPNYSSELNVNALELDDSALYLCASSETGVVEQYFGPGTRLTVT.